Shown below are 17 T cell receptor beta chains from a single sample sequenced in a study of neoadjuvant anti-PD-1 for oral cavity cancer (dated by TCRdb to the early 2020s). Library preparation employed the immunoSEQ multiplex PCR assay. TCRdb obtained this table from immuneACCESS and retained in-frame rearrangements with V and J assigned. These tables miss some clones; where compared with another copy, unresolved V genes account for less than half of the shortfall, and the remainder is unexplained. In this sample the table shows around 68,000 clones, 70% to 90% of which occur a single time. The ten largest clones capture approximately 2.6% of the sample. The intended sense of this specimen's time point label: after neoadjuvant nivolumab, at surgical resection. This material consisted of PBMCs, taken after nivolumab (anti-PD-1) treatment. These receptors were taken from a person between 40 and 85 years old with oral cavity squamous cell carcinoma.

A single count supports this clone. V and J are TRBV7-2 and TRBJ1-4; D might be TRBD1 (6 bases). The germline CDR1 and CDR2 sequences are SGHTA and FQGNSA. Trimming removed 3 bases at V and 7 bases at J, with 15 bases between. This CDR3 region has 15 residues. The CDR3 sequence is CASSFETGRVEKLFF. In DNA, the CDR3 is TGTGCCAGCAGCTTCGAAACAGGGAGGGTTGAAAAACTGTTTTTT.

The V gene is TRBV6-5, the J gene TRBJ2-1, with D unresolved. Germline V CDR1 and CDR2: MNHEY, SVGAGI. Trimming took 5 bases from V and 0 from J, leaving 11 bases between them. The CDR3 contains 15 residues. CDR3 bases: TGTGCCAGCAGTCTGACGTCGAGCTCCTACAATGAGCAGTTCTTC. Translation gives CASSLTSSSYNEQFF.

CDR3 region: CASIMWGRRTEAFF. Written as DNA, the CDR3 is TGTGCCAGCATAATGTGGGGGCGAAGGACTGAAGCTTTCTTT. V usage is TRBV6-1 and J usage is TRBJ1-1; tentatively, D is TRBD1 (6 bases). CDR1 is MNHNS, CDR2 SASEGT, per germline. V was cut by 7 bases and J by 5 bases, with 17 bases left in between. CDR3 size: 14 residues.

V is TRBV6-6 and J is TRBJ1-1; D is unclear. Trimming pared 6 bases from V and 1 base from J, leaving 9 bases between. This CDR3 spans 13 amino acids. Germline V gives CDR1 MNHNY, CDR2 SVGAGI (reference sequence). CDR3 DNA sequence: TGTGCCAGCAGGAAGGACGAGAACACTGAAGCTTTCTTT. Protein: CASRKDENTEAFF.

Only a few counts were recorded for this clone. The chain has TRBV27 and TRBJ1-1; 7 nucleotides match TRBD1. CDR3 length equals 12 residues. Germline CDR1 reads MNHEY; CDR2 reads SMNVEV (reference sequence). Germline trimming cut 5 bases from V and 11 bases from J; bases unmatched to any gene: 8. The CDR3 nucleotides read TGTGCCAGCAGTCCCCTACAGGGGAGGGCTTTCTTT. Translating it yields CASSPLQGRAFF.

The J gene is TRBJ2-4, the V gene TRBV25-1, with 7 bases aligning to TRBD2. The CDR3 runs to 13 residues. V lost 1 base, J lost 15 bases, and 9 bases stayed unmatched. Germline V lookup: CDR1 MGHDK, CDR2 SYGVNS. The CDR3 reads CASSEWNGGTSYF. The CDR3 nucleotides are TGTGCCAGCAGTGAATGGAACGGGGGGACCTCGTACTTC. The variable domain in full, with the rest retrieved from reference TRBV25-1 and TRBJ2-4, is EADIYQTPRYLVIGTGKKITLECSQTMGHDKMYWYQQDPGMELHLIHYSYGVNSTEKGDLSSESTVSRIRTEHFPLTLESARPSHTSQYLCASSEWNGGTSYFGAGTRLSVL.

This rearrangement joins TRBV11-2 to TRBJ1-1; D not resolved. The CDR3 extends over 16 amino acids. Trimming took off 5 bases at V and 2 bases at J, with 18 bases between the two ends. Germline CDR1 SGHAT, CDR2 FQNNGV. CDR3 in amino acids: CASSALLLRANTEAFF. The CDR3 coding sequence is TGTGCCAGCAGCGCCCTGCTATTGAGGGCCAACACTGAAGCTTTCTTT.

This chain connects TRBV10-3 to TRBJ2-7; 8 positions match TRBD1. The ends lost 2 bases at V and 4 bases at J; junction bases unmatched: 1. This CDR3 is built from 13 residues. CDR1 is ENHRY and CDR2 is SYGVKD in the germline V gene. The CDR3 DNA sequence: TGTGCCATCAGTGAGGACAGGGGTTACGAGCAGTACTTC. Residues: CAISEDRGYEQYF.

CDR3 sequence reads: CASSFKGSSTDTQYF. In nucleotides, the CDR3 is TGCGCCAGCAGCTTTAAAGGCTCCAGCACAGATACGCAGTATTTT. This chain connects TRBV5-1 to TRBJ2-3; D is unclear. The CDR3 sequence is 15 residues long. V dropped 2 bases and J dropped 0 bases, with 10 bases sitting between them. The germline V gene encodes CDR1 SGHRS and CDR2 YFSETQ.

The CDR3, as DNA: TGTGCCAGCAGAGAAGCGCGGCCAGGGAGGTGGCAGACCCAGTACTTC. Translation gives CASREARPGRWQTQYF. V gene TRBV21-1 combines with J gene TRBJ2-5; the table assigns TRBD2, which was not confirmed against the DNA. TRBV21-1 corresponds to a pseudogene. This CDR3 comprises 16 residues.

The gene calls are TRBV29-1 and TRBJ2-1; D gene uncertain. Trimming stripped 5 bases from V and 6 bases from J, with 14 bases between. The CDR3 contains 13 residues. Germline V CDR1 and CDR2: SQVTM, ANQGSEA. The CDR3 reads CSVNPGSSNEQFF. For the CDR3, the DNA is TGCAGCGTTAATCCCGGATCCAGCAATGAGCAGTTCTTC.

The chain carries TRBV7-3 and TRBJ2-2; 7 positions match TRBD2. Germline V gene lookup returns CDR1 SGHTA and CDR2 FQGTGA. The CDR3 length is 16 residues. Trimming took 3 bases from V and 4 from J; bases not matched to a gene: 8. The CDR3 bases are TGTGCCAGCAGCTTCTTAACGGGGGGAGTCACCGGGGAGCTGTTTTTT. It codes for CASSFLTGGVTGELFF.

This clone turned up a few times. The rearrangement uses TRBV21-1 and TRBJ2-5; the table's D call, TRBD2, has no DNA check behind it. TRBV21-1 is annotated as a pseudogene. The CDR3 consists of 16 residues. DNA of the CDR3: TGTGCCAGCAGCACAGAAAGAGCGCGGCCCCAAGAGACCCAGTACTTC. Its protein is CASSTERARPQETQYF.

The rearrangement links TRBV6-6 to TRBJ1-6; 8 bases are shared with TRBD1. V trimming: 0 bases; J trimming: 5 bases; junction bases outside the gene matches: 3. This CDR3 contains 16 residues. Germline V gene data show CDR1 as MNHNY and CDR2 as SVGAGI (reference sequence). CDR3 amino acids: CASSYSAGGDNSPLHF. DNA for the CDR3: TGTGCCAGCAGTTACTCAGCAGGGGGCGATAATTCACCCCTCCACTTT.

This clone was seen just once. This chain uses TRBV28 with TRBJ2-7; D perhaps matches TRBD2 (6 bases). CDR3 length: 13 residues. CDR1 and CDR2 from the germline V gene are MDHEN and SYDVKM. Between the trimmed V and J ends, which lost 2 bases and 7 bases, there was a span of 12 bases. In DNA, the CDR3 is TGTGCCAGCAGTTTAGGGATAGGAGGGGAGCAGTACTTC. It encodes CASSLGIGGEQYF. Full variable domain (missing parts from reference TRBV28 and TRBJ2-7): DVKVTQSSRYLVKRTGEKVFLECVQDMDHENMFWYRQDPGLGLRLIYFSYDVKMKEKGDIPEGYSVSREKKERFSLILESASTNQTSMYLCASSLGIGGEQYFGPGTRLTVT.

In its sample, this clone was seen once. The V gene is TRBV6-5, the J gene TRBJ1-2; 7 nucleotides line up with TRBD1. Germline trimming cut 10 bases from V and 4 bases from J; bases unmatched to any gene: 12. The germline gives CDR1 MNHEY, CDR2 SVGAGI. The CDR3 runs to 14 residues. The CDR3 DNA sequence: TGTGCCACCTCGACAGGGATTAATCTCTATGGCTACACCTTC. This gives the protein CATSTGINLYGYTF.

J is TRBJ2-1 and V is TRBV5-6; 11 nucleotides agree with TRBD2. This CDR3 is 14 amino acids long. The trim removed 5 bases at V and 8 bases at J, leaving 6 bases unmatched. CDR1 and CDR2 (germline): SGHDT, YYEEEE. The CDR3 nucleotides read TGTGCCAGCAGAATTAGCGGGAGGGCTGATGAGCAGTTCTTC. It encodes CASRISGRADEQFF.